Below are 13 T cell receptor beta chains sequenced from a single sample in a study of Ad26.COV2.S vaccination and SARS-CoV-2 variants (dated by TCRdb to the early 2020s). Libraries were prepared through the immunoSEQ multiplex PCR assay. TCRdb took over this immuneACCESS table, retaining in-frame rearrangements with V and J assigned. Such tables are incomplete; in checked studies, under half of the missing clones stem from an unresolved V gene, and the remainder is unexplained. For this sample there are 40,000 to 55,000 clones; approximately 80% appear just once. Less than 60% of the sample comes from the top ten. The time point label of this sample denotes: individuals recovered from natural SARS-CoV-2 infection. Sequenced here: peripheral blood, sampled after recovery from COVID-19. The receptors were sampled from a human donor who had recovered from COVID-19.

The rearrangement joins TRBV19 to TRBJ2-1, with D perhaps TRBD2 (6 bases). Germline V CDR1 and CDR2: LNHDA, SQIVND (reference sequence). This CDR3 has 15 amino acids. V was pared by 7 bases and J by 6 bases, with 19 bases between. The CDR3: CASTLAGGGPNEQFF. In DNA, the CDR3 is TGTGCCAGTACCCTGGCCGGGGGAGGACCCAATGAGCAGTTCTTC.

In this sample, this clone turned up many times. The CDR3 protein is CATSDLLRDASLPGYTF. Written as DNA, the CDR3 is TGTGCCACCAGTGATTTGCTTAGGGACGCCTCTTTACCTGGCTACACCTTC. This chain uses TRBV24-1 with TRBJ1-2; D might be TRBD1 (5 bases). V lost 0 bases to trimming and J lost 7 bases, with 20 bases between them. The CDR3 has 17 amino acids. In germline, CDR1 is KGHDR, CDR2 SFDVKD.

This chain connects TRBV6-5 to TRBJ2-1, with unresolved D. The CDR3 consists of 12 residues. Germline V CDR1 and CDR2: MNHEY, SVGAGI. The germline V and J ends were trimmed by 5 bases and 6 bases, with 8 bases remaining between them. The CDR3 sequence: CASSMTGNEQFF. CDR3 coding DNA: TGTGCCAGCAGTATGACCGGCAATGAGCAGTTCTTC.

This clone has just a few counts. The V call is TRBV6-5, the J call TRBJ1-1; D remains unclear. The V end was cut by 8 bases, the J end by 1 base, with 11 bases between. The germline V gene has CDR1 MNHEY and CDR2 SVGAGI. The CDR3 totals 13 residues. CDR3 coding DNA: TGTGCCAGCGCCTACCGGGAGAACACTGAAGCTTTCTTT. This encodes CASAYRENTEAFF.

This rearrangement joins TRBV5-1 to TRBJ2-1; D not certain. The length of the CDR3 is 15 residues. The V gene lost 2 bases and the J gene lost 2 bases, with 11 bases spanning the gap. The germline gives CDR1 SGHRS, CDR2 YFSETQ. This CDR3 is CASSFSGTPYNEQFF. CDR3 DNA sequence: TGCGCCAGCAGCTTCTCGGGTACGCCCTACAATGAGCAGTTCTTC.

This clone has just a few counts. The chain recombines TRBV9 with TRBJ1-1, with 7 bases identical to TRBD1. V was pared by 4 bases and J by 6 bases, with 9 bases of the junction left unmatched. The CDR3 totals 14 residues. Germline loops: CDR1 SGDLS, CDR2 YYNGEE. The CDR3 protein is CASSPSGGVAEAFF. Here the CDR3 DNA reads TGTGCCAGCAGCCCCTCAGGGGGGGTTGCTGAAGCTTTCTTT.

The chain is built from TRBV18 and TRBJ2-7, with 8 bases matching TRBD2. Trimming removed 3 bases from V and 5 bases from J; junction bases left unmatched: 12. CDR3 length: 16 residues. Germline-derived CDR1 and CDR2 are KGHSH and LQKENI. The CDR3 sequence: CASSPPSGGSYDEQYF. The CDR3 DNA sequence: TGTGCCAGCTCACCTCCCTCGGGAGGGTCCTACGACGAGCAGTACTTC.

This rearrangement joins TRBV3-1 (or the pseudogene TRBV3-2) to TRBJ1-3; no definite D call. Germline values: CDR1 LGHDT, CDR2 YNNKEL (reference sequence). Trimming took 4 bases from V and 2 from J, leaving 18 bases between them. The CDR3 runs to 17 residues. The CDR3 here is CASSLNPSRRTGNTIYF. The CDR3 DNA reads TGTGCCAGCAGCCTAAATCCCTCCCGGCGTACTGGAAACACCATATATTTT.

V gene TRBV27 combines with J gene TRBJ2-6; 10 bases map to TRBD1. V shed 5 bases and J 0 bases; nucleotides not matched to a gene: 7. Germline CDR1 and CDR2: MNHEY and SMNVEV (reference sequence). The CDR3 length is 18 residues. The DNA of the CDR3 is TGTGCCAGCAGTGCGCCGGGACAGGGGTTCTCTGGGGCCAACGTCCTGACTTTC. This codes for CASSAPGQGFSGANVLTF.

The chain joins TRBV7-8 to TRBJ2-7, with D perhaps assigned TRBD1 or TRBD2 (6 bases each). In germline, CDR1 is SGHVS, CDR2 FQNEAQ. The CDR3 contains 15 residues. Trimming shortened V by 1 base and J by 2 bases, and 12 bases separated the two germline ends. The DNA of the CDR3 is TGTGCCAGCAGCTTAGAGGGGGGCGGCACCTACGAGCAGTACTTC. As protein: CASSLEGGGTYEQYF.

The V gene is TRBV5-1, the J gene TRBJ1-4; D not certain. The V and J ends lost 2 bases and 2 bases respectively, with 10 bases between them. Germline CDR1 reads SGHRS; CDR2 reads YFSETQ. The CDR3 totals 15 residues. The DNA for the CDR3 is TGCGCCAGCAGCTTTTCCCGGGTTACTAATGAAAAACTGTTTTTT. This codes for CASSFSRVTNEKLFF.

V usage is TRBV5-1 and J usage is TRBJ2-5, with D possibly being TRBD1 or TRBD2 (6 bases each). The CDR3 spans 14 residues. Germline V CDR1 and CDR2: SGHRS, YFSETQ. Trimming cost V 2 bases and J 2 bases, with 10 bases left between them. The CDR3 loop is CASSFGGTQETQYF. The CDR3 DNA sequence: TGCGCCAGCAGCTTCGGAGGGACACAAGAGACCCAGTACTTC.

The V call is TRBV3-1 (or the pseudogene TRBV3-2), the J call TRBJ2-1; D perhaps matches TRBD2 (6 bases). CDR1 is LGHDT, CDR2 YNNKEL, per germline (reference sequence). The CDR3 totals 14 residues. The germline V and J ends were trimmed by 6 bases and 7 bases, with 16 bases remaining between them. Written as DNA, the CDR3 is TGTGCCAGCAGTGAGAGAGCTAGCGTAAATGAGCAGTTCTTC. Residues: CASSERASVNEQFF.